This TCR beta chain originates from a study of blood T cells in healthy people across ages. The authors ran a second PCR of about 6 to 12 cycles using a sample-barcoded 5' primer and a J-beta primer mix. In TCRdb, the 5' RACE reads were re-called with MiXCR into one record per CDR3 protein. The data contain hundreds of thousands of distinct CDR3 sequences, more than 50% of them singletons. Germline CDR1 and CDR2: SGHNT and YENEEA. This CDR3 comprises 17 residues. The source of this sequence is a man between 35 and 55 years old in good health. The sample comprised blood. The V gene is TRBV11-3, the J gene TRBJ2-7, with TRBD1 as a possible D gene (6 bases). Near its end, the DNA agrees better with TRBJ2-5, so the J call may be wrong. CDR3 protein: CASSPGQWMTADETQYF. CDR3 coding DNA: TGTGCCAGCAGCCCAGGACAGTGGATGACGGCCGACGAGACCCAGTACTTC.